This paragraph covers one T cell receptor beta chain sequence. As yet, its antigen is unknown. A junction boundary mismatches the germline segment, possibly from a read error. The data belong to a study of T-cell memory formation after mild COVID-19. Study-level results: CD4+ contracting clones were found mainly in CM and EM, and CD8+ ones in EMRA. Clones shrinking between day 15 and 85 showed a balanced CD4/CD8 split, and those that grew later tilted toward CD4+.

The CDR3 spans 13 residues. Per the germline V gene, CDR1 is ENHRY and CDR2 is SYGVKD. Researchers used 5'RACE with constant-segment primers to make TCR alpha and TCR beta cDNA libraries that carry sample barcodes and UMIs. TCRdb analysed the 5' RACE reads with MiXCR anew, one entry per CDR3 protein. This table has 450,000 to 650,000 distinct CDR3 sequences, roughly 18% appearing once. The receptor was isolated from an adult woman who had mild COVID-19 (a few samples of this study predate the infection). Cell type and time point are not known. The chain combines TRBV10-3 with TRBJ1-1; D call uncertain. The sequenced sample consisted of PBMCs or a T cell subset sorted from them (not recorded which). The CDR3 here is CAIREFVWTEAFF. The DNA of the CDR3 is TGTGCCATCAGGGAGTTTGTTTGGACTGAAGCTTTCTTT.